This is a list of T cell receptor beta chains from one sample in a study of human T cells and chemical hapten exposure. TCRdb ran MiXCR on the RACE reads and lists one entry per CDR3 protein. The repertoire holds approximately 88,000 distinct CDR3 sequences, with 10% to 15% as singletons. Sequenced here: whole blood, sampled in connection with sensitization to the hapten diphenylcyclopropenone (DPC). The receptors shown here come from a woman between 50 and 59 years old with alopecia areata. Some clones in this sample may be carry-over from other donors' samples. Each CDR3 is given with its conserved first and last residue. D genes are given only for firm matches. Only part of the rows carry a size: once, few, many, or a class if the clone is expanded.

V: TRBV2
J: TRBJ2-1
D: TRBD2
size: many
DNA: TGTGCCAGCAGTGATTCTAGGTTCGGTGCGGGAGTTGGCAATGAGCAGTTCTTC
CDR3: CASSDSRFGAGVGNEQFF

V: TRBV19
J: TRBJ1-2
D: NA
size: many
DNA: TGTGCCAGTACGACGACCTATAACTATGGCTACACCTTC
CDR3: CASTTTYNYGYTF

V: TRBV12-3/TRBV12-4
J: TRBJ2-3
D: TRBD2
size: many
DNA: TGTGCCAGCAGTTTAACGAGCGGGAGCGCGAATACGCAGTATTTT
CDR3: CASSLTSGSANTQYF

V: TRBV7-2
J: TRBJ2-2
D: NA
size: NA
DNA: TGTGCCAGCAGCTTAGGTTGGAGTACGAACACCGGGGAGCTGTTTTTT
CDR3: CASSLGWSTNTGELFF

V: TRBV2
J: TRBJ2-4
D: TRBD2
size: many
DNA: TGTGCCAGCATGATACGACTAGCTCTTCCCATTCAGTACTTC
CDR3: CASMIRLALPIQYF

V: TRBV3-1
J: TRBJ2-5
D: NA
size: NA
DNA: TGTGCCAGCAGCCAATTAAGGAGTTTGGGGGACCCAGAGACCCAGTACTTC
CDR3: CASSQLRSLGDPETQYF

V: TRBV29-1
J: TRBJ2-1
D: NA
size: many
DNA: TGCAGCGTTTCACCGGGGGAGTTCTTC
CDR3: CSVSPGEFF

V: TRBV12-3/TRBV12-4
J: TRBJ2-5
D: NA
size: few
DNA: TGTGCCAGCAGCGGAGGGACGAGGGATACCCAGTACTTC
CDR3: CASSGGTRDTQYF

V: TRBV5-4
J: TRBJ2-3
D: TRBD2
size: few
DNA: TGTGCCAGCAGCCTACCGGGACTAGGGGCGGATACGCAGTATTTT
CDR3: CASSLPGLGADTQYF

V: TRBV11-2
J: TRBJ2-1
D: NA
size: few
DNA: TGTGCCAGCAGACGTCCCACGTACAATGAGCAGTTCTTC
CDR3: CASRRPTYNEQFF

V: TRBV11-2
J: TRBJ2-1
D: TRBD2
size: many
DNA: TGTGCCAGCAGCTTGGTGACTAGCGGTAACAATGAGCAGTTCTTC
CDR3: CASSLVTSGNNEQFF

V: TRBV10-1
J: TRBJ2-2
D: NA
size: few
DNA: TGCGCCAGCAGTGGGACCCAAAAGGGCGGGGAGCTGTTTTTT
CDR3: CASSGTQKGGELFF

V: TRBV27
J: TRBJ1-4
D: NA
size: NA
DNA: TGTGCCAGCAGAAAACAGGGAATTGGAGATGAAAAACTGTTTTTT
CDR3: CASRKQGIGDEKLFF

V: TRBV20-1
J: TRBJ2-7
D: NA
size: NA
DNA: TGCAGTGCTAGCCCGAATCGAGCCTCCTACGAGCAGTACTTC
CDR3: CSASPNRASYEQYF

V: TRBV29-1
J: TRBJ1-1
D: NA
size: few
DNA: TGCAGCGTTGCCACGGGGGGATCCACTGAAGCTTTCTTT
CDR3: CSVATGGSTEAFF

V: TRBV18
J: TRBJ1-3
D: TRBD1
size: few
DNA: TGTGCCAGCTCACCAGGGACAGGGGGCCACTCTGGAAACACCATATATTTT
CDR3: CASSPGTGGHSGNTIYF

V: TRBV12-3/TRBV12-4
J: TRBJ2-1
D: NA
size: few
DNA: TGTGCCAGCAGTATCCTTGGAGGGGACCACAATGAGCAGTTCTTC
CDR3: CASSILGGDHNEQFF

V: TRBV19
J: TRBJ1-4
D: TRBD1
size: few
DNA: TGTGCCAGTAGTGCAAGGACAGGTTTCGGTGAAAAACTGTTTTTT
CDR3: CASSARTGFGEKLFF

V: TRBV10-3
J: TRBJ2-5
D: NA
size: NA
DNA: TGTGCCATCAGAGAGGCTGCAGAAGAGACCCAGTACTTC
CDR3: CAIREAAEETQYF

V: TRBV20-1
J: TRBJ2-3
D: TRBD2
size: few
DNA: TGCAGTGGGAGCGGGAGGGCCTACGATACGCAGTATTTT
CDR3: CSGSGRAYDTQYF

V: TRBV7-9
J: TRBJ2-4
D: TRBD2
size: NA
DNA: TGTGCCAGCAGCTTAGCTCCGGCTGGACCGTCTAGCGGGAGGGCCCGGAACATTCAGTACTTC
CDR3: CASSLAPAGPSSGRARNIQYF

V: TRBV18
J: TRBJ1-1
D: NA
size: NA
DNA: TGTGCCAGCTCCCCGCTGGGTATAGGGACGGGGACTGAAGCTTTCTTT
CDR3: CASSPLGIGTGTEAFF

V: TRBV5-1
J: TRBJ2-5
D: NA
size: many
DNA: TGCGCCAGCAGCTTTCAAGAACGGGAGACCCAGTACTTC
CDR3: CASSFQERETQYF

V: TRBV4-2
J: TRBJ1-4
D: TRBD1
size: few
DNA: TGTGCCAGCAGCCAGAGGTGGGCAGGGGGTTCCGGAAATGAAAAACTGTTTTTT
CDR3: CASSQRWAGGSGNEKLFF

V: TRBV18
J: TRBJ2-5
D: NA
size: many
DNA: TGTGCCAGCTCACCCGCACAAGAGACCCAGTACTTC
CDR3: CASSPAQETQYF

V: TRBV29-1
J: TRBJ2-1
D: NA
size: NA
DNA: TGCAGCGCTTCCGGGAGAGGAGCGGCCGAGCAGTTCTTC
CDR3: CSASGRGAAEQFF

V: TRBV29-1
J: TRBJ2-5
D: TRBD1
size: few
DNA: TGCAGCTCCGGACAGGGGTTTGAGACCCAGTACTTC
CDR3: CSSGQGFETQYF

V: TRBV4-1
J: TRBJ2-1
D: TRBD2
size: NA
DNA: TGCGCCAGCAGCCACACCTTTGGCGGGAGGGAGGTTTTCTACAATGAGCAGTTCTTC
CDR3: CASSHTFGGREVFYNEQFF

V: TRBV4-1
J: TRBJ2-7
D: NA
size: NA
DNA: TGCGCCAGCAGCCAAGAGGGGTTTTCCTACGAGCAGTACTTC
CDR3: CASSQEGFSYEQYF

V: TRBV11-2
J: TRBJ2-7
D: NA
size: NA
DNA: TGTGCCAGCAGCTTAGGGGGGGAAACCTACGAGCAGTACTTC
CDR3: CASSLGGETYEQYF

V: TRBV20-1
J: TRBJ2-7
D: TRBD1
size: many
DNA: TGCAGTGCCCTCCCACCGGACAGGCGAGGCTACGAGCAGTACTTC
CDR3: CSALPPDRRGYEQYF

V: TRBV2
J: TRBJ1-6
D: NA
size: NA
DNA: TGTGCCAGCAGAGGAGGGGGGGATTCACCCCTCCACTTT
CDR3: CASRGGGDSPLHF

V: TRBV20-1
J: TRBJ2-3
D: NA
size: NA
DNA: TGCAGTGCTCTCAGGGGGGGTAGCACAGATACGCAGTATTTT
CDR3: CSALRGGSTDTQYF

V: TRBV5-1
J: TRBJ2-1
D: NA
size: NA
DNA: TGCGCCAGCAGCTTTATTTCATGGGGGGCCCCCACCTACAATGAGCAGTTCTTC
CDR3: CASSFISWGAPTYNEQFF

V: TRBV10-3
J: TRBJ1-1
D: NA
size: many
DNA: TGTGCCATCAAACTACAAGGTGAAGCTTTCTTT
CDR3: CAIKLQGEAFF